This T cell receptor (beta chain) was sequenced during a study of CD8 T cells in Susac syndrome. Per germline, CDR1 SQVTM and CDR2 ANQGSEA. With V trimmed by 3 bases and J by 0 bases, 1 base remained unmatched. This CDR3 is 14 amino acids long. CD8+ and CD4+ T cells from blood underwent TCR beta sequencing. Isolation of CD8+ and CD4+ T cells was performed negatively, whereas enrichment of TEMRA cells was done by FACS. An amount of RNA that ranged from roughly 0.45 to 1 ug was reverse transcribed with random hexamers. TCRdb ran MiXCR on the immunoSEQ multiplex PCR reads and lists one entry per CDR3 protein. The table lists 55,000 to 70,000 distinct CDR3 sequences, just under 95% of them singletons.

The specimen was CD8+ T cells from PBMCs. This TCR came from a human donor in good health. The V gene is TRBV29-1, the J gene TRBJ2-1; 8 bases align to TRBD2. The CDR3 DNA is TGCAGCGTTGAGGGGACTAGCTCCTACAATGAGCAGTTCTTC. Encoded protein: CSVEGTSSYNEQFF.